These T cell receptor beta chains were read from a single sample in a study of Ad26.COV2.S vaccination and SARS-CoV-2 variants. Sequencing used immunoSEQ multiplex PCR; TCRdb keeps in-frame clones, though not all of them. Of about 460,000 clones listed, 80% to 90% are singletons. Sequencing was performed on peripheral blood, taken in a trial of Ad26.COV2.S vaccine versus placebo. These receptors were collected from a person aged 18-60 years who received the Ad26.COV2.S COVID-19 vaccine or a placebo. CDR3s include the opening cysteine and the closing phenylalanine or tryptophan. The D gene is left open where the match is weak. The listing skips clone size in some rows; elsewhere it reads once, few, many or a size class.

>TRBV27|.|.|TRBJ1-2
CASSLYPENYGYTF
TGTGCCAGCAGTTTATATCCAGAAAACTATGGCTACACCTTC
>TRBV7-9|once|.|TRBJ1-4
CASSSGGGDEKLFF
TGTGCCAGCAGCTCGGGGGGTGGTGATGAAAAACTGTTTTTT
>TRBV6-5|.|TRBD1|TRBJ2-3
CASSYARGLADTQYF
TGTGCCAGCAGTTACGCCAGGGGGCTTGCAGATACGCAGTATTTT
>TRBV28|.|.|TRBJ2-7
CASSHTPYEQYF
TGTGCCAGCAGTCACACCCCCTACGAGCAGTACTTC
>TRBV5-1|.|.|TRBJ2-2
CASTSSGELFF
TGCGCCAGCACTAGCTCCGGGGAGCTGTTTTTT
>TRBV5-1|.|.|TRBJ2-1
CASSRGVGYSLNEQFF
TGCGCCAGCAGCCGGGGCGTTGGTTATAGCCTCAATGAGCAGTTCTTC
>TRBV5-1|.|.|TRBJ2-6
CASSAGLMFSGANVLTF
TGCGCCAGCAGCGCGGGACTTATGTTCTCTGGGGCCAACGTCCTGACTTTC
>TRBV6-6|.|.|TRBJ1-1
CATTPGSEAFF
TGTGCCACCACCCCAGGGTCTGAAGCTTTCTTT
>TRBV18|.|.|TRBJ2-3
CASSPAAGRTDTQYF
TGTGCCAGCTCACCAGCGGCAGGGCGAACAGATACGCAGTATTTT
>TRBV7-9|.|.|TRBJ1-5
CASSLEMQRRGSNQPQHF
TGTGCCAGCAGCTTAGAAATGCAACGAAGGGGTAGCAATCAGCCCCAGCATTTT
>TRBV28|.|TRBD2|TRBJ2-5
CASSFPGGIKETQYF
TGTGCCAGCAGTTTCCCGGGAGGGATAAAAGAGACCCAGTACTTC
>TRBV20-1|.|.|TRBJ2-7
CSASSASRVYEQYF
TGCAGTGCAAGTAGCGCCTCTCGGGTCTACGAGCAGTACTTC
>TRBV5-1|.|TRBD1|TRBJ2-3
CASSLRTGAGTDTQYF
TGCGCCAGCAGCCTAAGGACAGGGGCGGGCACAGATACGCAGTATTTT
>TRBV6-2/TRBV6-3|.|.|TRBJ1-2
CASSYLSGSGYTF
TGTGCCAGCAGTTATCTCTCCGGGTCTGGCTACACCTTC
>TRBV12-3/TRBV12-4|few|.|TRBJ2-7
CASSGIIAYEQYF
TGTGCCAGCAGCGGGATAATCGCCTACGAGCAGTACTTC
>TRBV19|.|.|TRBJ1-2
CASSIWGPYGYTF
TGTGCCAGTAGTATATGGGGCCCCTATGGCTACACCTTC
>TRBV5-4|once|TRBD2|TRBJ2-3
CASSLLGLAGGTDTQYF
TGTGCCAGCAGCTTGTTGGGACTAGCGGGGGGCACAGATACGCAGTATTTT
>TRBV10-3|.|.|TRBJ2-7
CAISESTYEQYF
TGTGCCATCAGTGAGTCGACCTACGAGCAGTACTTC
>TRBV4-3|.|.|TRBJ1-1
CASSQDSSSTEAFF
TGCGCCAGCAGCCAAGATTCCAGTTCCACTGAAGCTTTCTTT
>TRBV10-1|.|.|TRBJ2-1
CASSDGLASSEQFF
TGCGCCAGCAGTGACGGGTTGGCCTCTAGTGAGCAGTTCTTC
>TRBV18|.|TRBD1|TRBJ1-1
CASSKQGDTEAFF
TGTGCCAGCTCAAAACAGGGGGACACTGAAGCTTTCTTT
>TRBV23-1|.|.|TRBJ2-4
CASSQGKGDRRYF
TGCGCCAGCAGTCAAGGGAAAGGTGACAGGCGATACTTC
>TRBV28|.|TRBD2|TRBJ2-7
CASSLGGAGDYEQYF
TGTGCCAGCAGTTTGGGCGGAGCGGGAGACTACGAGCAGTACTTC
>TRBV7-9|few|TRBD1|TRBJ1-5
CASSAGTDNQPQHF
TGTGCCAGCAGCGCCGGGACAGACAATCAGCCCCAGCATTTT
>TRBV18|.|TRBD2|TRBJ2-5
CASSPFSGGQETQYF
TGTGCCAGCTCACCATTTTCGGGAGGGCAGGAGACCCAGTACTTC
>TRBV2|once|.|TRBJ1-3
CASSEISGNTIYF
TGTGCCAGCAGTGAAATCTCTGGAAACACCATATATTTT
>TRBV2|.|TRBD1|TRBJ1-5
CASSIQGLGNQPQHF
TGTGCCAGCAGTATACAGGGGCTGGGCAATCAGCCCCAGCATTTT
>TRBV7-3|.|TRBD2|TRBJ2-2
CASSFIGTINPGELFF
TGTGCCAGCAGCTTCATCGGGACTATTAATCCCGGGGAGCTGTTTTTT
>TRBV6-4|.|TRBD1|TRBJ2-7
CASSRGQGLSKEQYF
TGTGCCAGCAGTCGTGGACAGGGCCTTTCTAAAGAGCAGTACTTC
>TRBV6-5|.|.|TRBJ1-1
CASSSLGVNTEAFF
TGTGCCAGCAGTTCGTTAGGGGTGAACACTGAAGCTTTCTTT
>TRBV3-1/TRBV3-2|.|.|TRBJ1-2
CASSQGISYGYTF
TGTGCCAGCAGCCAAGGTATTAGCTATGGCTACACCTTC
>TRBV7-2|.|.|TRBJ1-1
CASSLSGIPNTEAFF
TGTGCCAGCAGCTTATCCGGGATTCCAAACACTGAAGCTTTCTTT
>TRBV7-9|.|.|TRBJ2-2
CASSLGRDPQQLFF
TGTGCCAGCAGCTTAGGAAGGGACCCCCAGCAGCTGTTTTTT
>TRBV24-1|.|TRBD1|TRBJ1-2
CATSGPRTGGKDYGYTF
TGTGCCACCAGTGGTCCGAGGACAGGGGGCAAGGACTATGGCTACACCTTC
>TRBV2|.|.|TRBJ1-4
CASSVGVANEKLFF
TGTGCCAGCAGTGTCGGGGTTGCTAATGAAAAACTGTTTTTT
>TRBV4-3|.|TRBD1|TRBJ2-3
CASSQDILGQGRSDTQYF
TGCGCCAGCAGCCAAGATATATTAGGACAGGGGCGGTCAGATACGCAGTATTTT
>TRBV7-2|few|.|TRBJ1-6
CASSFRPSSYNSPLHF
TGTGCCAGCAGCTTCAGGCCGAGCTCCTATAATTCACCCCTCCACTTT
>TRBV6-5|.|TRBD2|TRBJ2-7
CATARGGHSYEQYF
TGTGCCACCGCAAGGGGAGGGCACTCCTACGAGCAGTACTTC
>TRBV6-5|.|TRBD2|TRBJ2-3
CASVSGGGRGDTQYF
TGTGCCAGCGTGAGCGGGGGGGGCCGGGGAGATACGCAGTATTTT
>TRBV5-1|.|.|TRBJ2-5
CASSWGPGSEETQYF
TGCGCCAGCAGCTGGGGGCCGGGTTCGGAAGAGACCCAGTACTTC
>TRBV5-6|.|TRBD1|TRBJ2-7
CASSSWTGPHEQYF
TGTGCCAGCAGCTCCTGGACAGGGCCCCACGAGCAGTACTTC
>TRBV28|.|TRBD1|TRBJ1-5
CASSGPGQANQPQHF
TGTGCCAGCAGTGGCCCGGGACAGGCTAATCAGCCCCAGCATTTT
>TRBV7-2|.|.|TRBJ1-6
CASSLVTSYNSPLHF
TGTGCCAGCAGCTTGGTAACCTCCTATAATTCACCCCTCCACTTT
>TRBV7-9|.|TRBD1|TRBJ2-2
CASSPGSGTGGTGELFF
TGTGCCAGCAGCCCCGGGTCGGGGACAGGGGGCACCGGGGAGCTGTTTTTT
>TRBV14|.|.|TRBJ2-7
CASSQGYAGSSYEQYF
TGTGCCAGCAGCCAAGGGTATGCAGGAAGCTCCTACGAGCAGTACTTC
>TRBV11-2|.|.|TRBJ2-5
CASSSRRGQETQYF
TGTGCCAGCAGCTCGCGTCGTGGGCAAGAGACCCAGTACTTC
>TRBV6-5|.|.|TRBJ2-1
CASSPPGQRLDEQFF
TGTGCCAGCAGTCCACCGGGACAACGGTTGGATGAGCAGTTCTTC
>TRBV7-8|.|TRBD1|TRBJ2-7
CASSSLSPTGVVNEQYF
TGTGCCAGCAGCTCGTTGAGTCCCACAGGGGTTGTAAACGAGCAGTACTTC
>TRBV4-3|.|.|TRBJ1-4
CASSHQSLQGGPNEKLFF
TGCGCCAGCAGCCACCAGTCGCTTCAGGGAGGGCCTAATGAAAAACTGTTTTTT
>TRBV18|.|.|TRBJ2-2
CASSPPNTGELFF
TGTGCCAGCTCACCCCCCAACACCGGGGAGCTGTTTTTT
>TRBV7-3|.|.|TRBJ2-3
CASSLIGPDTQYF
TGTGCCAGCAGCTTAATCGGCCCAGATACGCAGTATTTT
>TRBV15|.|TRBD1|TRBJ2-1
CATNPGQGYNEQFF
TGTGCCACCAACCCGGGACAGGGGTACAATGAGCAGTTCTTC
>TRBV9|.|.|TRBJ2-3
CASSLEFGTQRDTQYF
TGTGCCAGCAGCTTGGAGTTCGGGACTCAACGGGATACGCAGTATTTT
>TRBV7-9|.|.|TRBJ2-1
CASSRPGWRSSYNEQFF
TGTGCCAGCAGCCGGCCCGGTTGGCGGAGCTCCTACAATGAGCAGTTCTTC
>TRBV6-5|.|.|TRBJ1-2
CASNRGFYNYGYTF
TGTGCCAGCAATCGAGGGTTTTACAACTATGGCTACACCTTC
>TRBV16|.|.|TRBJ2-7
CASSPTYSRGTYEQYF
TGTGCCAGCAGTCCTACATACTCCCGAGGGACCTACGAGCAGTACTTC
>TRBV6-2/TRBV6-3|.|.|TRBJ1-2
CASSYTGVYYGYTF
TGTGCCAGCAGTTACACTGGGGTCTACTATGGCTACACCTTC